These 30 T cell receptor beta chains came from one sample sequenced in a study of CD8 T cells in ankylosing spondylitis. TCRdb fed the 5' RACE reads into MiXCR, producing one record per CDR3 protein. The table records 200,000 to 250,000 distinct CDR3 sequences, under 12% of them present only once. Specimen: blood, either unsorted or a sorted T cell fraction (not recorded which). The receptor source for this set is a male donor with ankylosing spondylitis or in good health (not recorded which).

This clonotype was counted ten times or more. The chain employs TRBV20-1 and TRBJ2-7, with 9 bases identical to TRBD1. J gave up 6 bases and V 6 bases, and 12 bases lay outside the gene matches. The CDR3 covers 14 residues. Germline CDR1 and CDR2: DFQATT and SNEGSKA (reference sequence). The CDR3 nucleotides read TGCAGTGCCACCTCACGGGACAGGGTACTCGAGCAGTACTTC. It specifies CSATSRDRVLEQYF.

This clonotype was counted many times. This sequence joins TRBV20-1 and TRBJ1-1; 7 bases map to TRBD1. J lost 1 base, V lost 6 bases, and 8 bases had no gene match. The CDR3 covers 14 residues. Germline V gene data show CDR1 as DFQATT and CDR2 as SNEGSKA (reference sequence). CDR3 region: CSARPGQQNTEAFF. In nucleotides, the CDR3 is TGCAGTGCCCGTCCGGGACAGCAGAACACTGAAGCTTTCTTT.

This clonotype was picked up a small number of times. The chain carries TRBV29-1 and TRBJ1-2; D ambiguous. Germline V lookup: CDR1 SQVTM, CDR2 ANQGSEA. The CDR3 is 15 residues long. Trimming took off 8 bases at V and 3 bases at J, with 22 bases between the two ends. The CDR3 DNA follows: TGCAGCCCGTGCGGGGAGGGAGTATTTTACTATGGCTACACCTTC. It is translated as CSPCGEGVFYYGYTF.

This clonotype was counted many times. This chain links TRBV12-3 or TRBV12-4 with TRBJ1-2; 10 bases align to TRBD1. The CDR3 is 14 residues long. V lost 6 bases to trimming and J lost 4 bases; unmatched junction nucleotides: 5. CDR3 DNA sequence: TGTGCCAGCAGACGGGGACAGGGGAGCTATGGCTACACCTTC. Protein sequence: CASRRGQGSYGYTF.

The chain is built from TRBV20-1 and TRBJ2-2, with 7 bases aligning to TRBD1. The CDR3 length is 14 residues. Per the germline V gene, CDR1 is DFQATT and CDR2 is SNEGSKA (reference sequence). V shed 0 bases, J shed 3 bases, and the junction held 1 base outside the gene matches. The CDR3 is CSAREDRYTGELFF. CDR3 DNA: TGCAGTGCTAGAGAGGACAGGTACACCGGGGAGCTGTTTTTT.

This clonotype turned up a few times. The chain joins TRBV20-1 to TRBJ1-6, with 8 bases that match TRBD1. The J segment lost 6 bases and the V segment lost 0 bases, leaving 7 bases of the junction unmatched. This CDR3 region has 16 residues. Germline V gives CDR1 DFQATT, CDR2 SNEGSKA (reference sequence). CDR3 sequence: CSARDGLQGGNSPLHF. The CDR3, as DNA: TGCAGTGCTAGAGATGGCTTACAGGGGGGTAATTCACCCCTCCACTTT.

A word on this clonotype: Germline and junction disagree at one end, which may indicate a read error. The gene calls are TRBV20-1 and TRBJ2-1; D is tentatively TRBD1 or TRBD2 (6 bases each). CDR1 is DFQATT and CDR2 is SNEGSKA in the germline V gene (reference sequence). This CDR3 region has 16 residues. The CDR3 coding sequence is TGCTGTGCTAGATCAGGAGGGGGGCCGACGTACAATGAGCAGTTCTTC. Its translation is CCARSGGGPTYNEQFF.

This clonotype has a handful of counts. The J gene is TRBJ2-5, the V gene TRBV11-2; D is possibly TRBD2 (6 bases). With 4 bases removed from V and 7 bases from J, the gap between germline ends came to 19 bases. The CDR3 loop spans 15 amino acids. CDR1 and CDR2 (germline): SGHAT, FQNNGV. The CDR3 reads CASSSGLPTGGTQYF. As DNA, the CDR3 is TGTGCCAGCAGCTCGGGACTCCCTACCGGTGGGACCCAGTACTTC.

This clonotype appeared many times. The V call is TRBV7-2, the J call TRBJ2-7; D is uncertain. CDR1 is SGHTA, CDR2 FQGNSA, per germline. The CDR3 covers 13 residues. Trimming shortened V by 5 bases and J by 3 bases, and 11 bases separated the two germline ends. The DNA for the CDR3 is TGTGCCAGCAGCCCAGGCCCTGGCTACGAGCAGTACTTC. Protein product: CASSPGPGYEQYF. The full variable domain, its missing parts supplied by reference TRBV7-2 and TRBJ2-7, is GAGVSQSPSNKVTEKGKDVELRCDPISGHTALYWYRQSLGQGLEFLIYFQGNSAPDKSGLPSDRFSAERTGGSVSTLTIQRTQQEDSAVYLCASSPGPGYEQYFGPGTRLTVT.

This clonotype was detected ten times or more. The chain has TRBV12-3 or TRBV12-4 and TRBJ1-3; D not certain. Trimming shortened V by 6 bases and J by 0 bases, and 15 bases separated the two germline ends. The CDR3 runs to 16 residues. CDR3 DNA sequence: TGTGCCAGCAGCCGACGCGGGCCCGACTCTGGAAACACCATATATTTT. Protein: CASSRRGPDSGNTIYF.

This clonotype was seen many times. Written as DNA, the CDR3 is TGCAGTGCCCGTGACTATAACACCGGGGAGCTGTTTTTT. Its translation: CSARDYNTGELFF. The chain combines TRBV20-1 with TRBJ2-2, with D maybe TRBD2 (5 bases). CDR3 size: 13 residues. From germline, CDR1 is DFQATT and CDR2 SNEGSKA (reference sequence). With 6 bases removed from V and 2 bases from J, the gap between germline ends came to 10 bases.

The chain joins TRBV2 to TRBJ2-3, with D possibly TRBD2 on 7 matching bases. V dropped 8 bases and J dropped 3 bases, with 15 bases sitting between them. There are 14 residues in the CDR3. Germline V gives CDR1 SNHLY, CDR2 FYNNEI. The CDR3 is CASDPRGGTDTQYF. In nucleotides, the CDR3 is TGTGCCAGCGATCCCAGGGGAGGGACAGATACGCAGTATTTT. Full variable domain (outside the CDR3, taken from reference TRBV2 and TRBJ2-3): EPEVTQTPSHQVTQMGQEVILRCVPISNHLYFYWYRQILGQKVEFLVSFYNNEISEKSEIFDDQFSVERPDGSNFTLKIRSTKLEDSAMYFCASDPRGGTDTQYFGPGTRLTVL.

This clonotype was recorded once. The junction departs from the called germline gene at one end, perhaps through a read error. The gene calls are TRBV10-3 and TRBJ2-2, with 10 bases fitting TRBD1. The CDR3 totals 14 residues. From germline, CDR1 is ENHRY and CDR2 SYGVKD. CDR3 in amino acids: CDIRGTGDTGELFF. CDR3 in DNA: TGTGACATCAGGGGGACAGGGGACACCGGGGAGCTGTTTTTT.

CDR3 sequence: CASSTGAENTEAFF. The CDR3 bases are TGTGCCAGCAGCACAGGGGCCGAGAACACTGAAGCTTTCTTT. V and J are TRBV12-3 or TRBV12-4 and TRBJ1-1; 7 bases line up with TRBD1. The CDR3 spans 14 residues. Trimming at V came to 6 bases and at J to 1 base, leaving 5 bases not matched to a gene.

This clonotype was counted between two and nine times. The chain uses TRBV11-2 and TRBJ2-1; 8 nucleotides match TRBD1. The CDR3 is made up of 16 amino acids. V gave up 5 bases and J gave up 3 bases; unmatched junction bases: 9. Germline-derived CDR1 and CDR2 are SGHAT and FQNNGV. The DNA for the CDR3 is TGTGCCAGCAGCCCATTTGGACAGGGAAGCTACAATGAGCAGTTCTTC. As protein: CASSPFGQGSYNEQFF.

This clonotype was counted ten times or more. V is TRBV11-3 and J is TRBJ2-3; 8 bases fit TRBD1. V dropped 4 bases and J dropped 4; count of bases not matched to a gene: 4. Per germline, CDR1 SGHNT and CDR2 YENEEA. This CDR3 spans 14 amino acids. This CDR3 is CASSSRTGSDTQYF. CDR3 DNA sequence: TGTGCCAGCAGCTCACGGACAGGGTCAGATACGCAGTATTTT. Complete variable domain (other parts from reference TRBV11-3 and TRBJ2-3): EAGVVQSPRYKIIEKKQPVAFWCNPISGHNTLYWYLQNLGQGPELLIRYENEEAVDDSQLPKDRFSAERLKGVDSTLKIQPAELGDSAVYLCASSSRTGSDTQYFGPGTRLTVL.

The chain has TRBV7-6 and TRBJ1-1; D is possibly TRBD1 (6 bases). V dropped 5 bases and J dropped 8 bases, with 15 bases sitting between them. The CDR3 sequence is 13 residues long. The germline V gene has CDR1 SGHVS and CDR2 FNYEAQ. The CDR3 nucleotides are TGTGCCAGCAGCCCCCGGGACAAATCAGAAGCTTTCTTT. Residues: CASSPRDKSEAFF.

There are many counts of this clonotype. The chain is built from TRBV3-1 and TRBJ2-7; 7 bases agree with TRBD1. CDR1 is LGHDT and CDR2 is YNNKEL in the germline V gene (reference sequence). The CDR3 runs to 13 residues. V dropped 3 bases and J dropped 5; count of bases not matched to a gene: 4. CDR3 sequence reads: CASSQKTGNEQYF. Written as DNA, the CDR3 is TGTGCCAGCAGCCAGAAGACAGGGAACGAGCAGTACTTC.

There are many counts of this clonotype. This sequence joins TRBV5-6 and TRBJ2-1, with D maybe TRBD2 (6 bases). The germline V and J ends were trimmed by 6 bases and 15 bases, with 25 bases remaining between them. Germline V CDR1 and CDR2: SGHDT, YYEEEE. This CDR3 spans 14 amino acids. The chain's CDR3 is CASTFSFYGGGPFF. The CDR3 nucleotides read TGTGCCAGCACCTTTTCGTTTTACGGGGGTGGACCGTTCTTC.

The rearrangement links TRBV20-1 to TRBJ1-5, with D possibly TRBD1 on 5 matching bases. The V end was cut by 6 bases, the J end by 7 bases, with 13 bases between. The CDR3 is made up of 12 amino acids. The germline V gene has CDR1 DFQATT and CDR2 SNEGSKA (reference sequence). The CDR3 nucleotides read TGCAGTGCCCCGGGGGTAGGGCAGCCCCAGCATTTT. Its protein product is CSAPGVGQPQHF.

This clonotype appeared many times. This chain links TRBV2 with TRBJ2-5; TRBD1 is a possible D gene (6 bases). CDR3 length: 14 amino acids. Trimming removed 4 bases from V and 1 base from J, with 10 bases in between. CDR1 and CDR2 from the germline V gene are SNHLY and FYNNEI. CDR3 nucleotides: TGTGCCAGCAGTGTCACAGGGACCCAAGAGACCCAGTACTTC. The encoded protein is CASSVTGTQETQYF.

In this sample, this clonotype turned up many times. V gene TRBV7-8 combines with J gene TRBJ2-6, with 8 positions matching TRBD1. Germline V lookup: CDR1 SGHVS, CDR2 FQNEAQ. The CDR3 covers 17 residues. V gave up 3 bases and J gave up 2 bases; unmatched junction bases: 6. CDR3 amino acids: CASSFTGQGTGANVLTF. In DNA form, the CDR3 reads TGTGCCAGCAGCTTTACAGGACAGGGAACTGGGGCCAACGTCCTGACTTTC.

This clonotype has ten or more counts. The chain has TRBV5-1 and TRBJ1-2, with TRBD1 matching 9 bases. The junction had 5 bases not matched to a gene; V was cut back by 4 bases and J by 7 bases. This CDR3 is built from 13 residues. The germline V gene encodes CDR1 SGHRS and CDR2 YFSETQ. CDR3 nucleotides: TGCGCCAGCAGCGGGGACAGGGACCGTGGCTACACCTTC. Its translation: CASSGDRDRGYTF.

The rearrangement joins TRBV5-8 to TRBJ1-6, with D perhaps TRBD1 (5 bases). V was clipped by 4 bases and J by 4 bases, with 9 bases between them. Germline CDR1 reads SGHTS; CDR2 reads YDEGEE. The CDR3 consists of 14 residues. The CDR3 loop is CASSADRYNSPLHF. CDR3 in DNA: TGTGCCAGCAGCGCCGACAGATATAATTCACCCCTCCACTTT.

V is TRBV6-5 and J is TRBJ2-7; D remains ambiguous. The CDR3 covers 15 residues. Trimming pared 4 bases from V and 0 bases from J, leaving 13 bases between. Germline values: CDR1 MNHEY, CDR2 SVGAGI. The CDR3 loop reads CASSSSHGLSYEQYF. CDR3 nucleotide sequence: TGTGCCAGCAGTTCCAGTCATGGGCTCTCCTACGAGCAGTACTTC.

This CDR3 reads CASSPPDSRKGQFF. CDR3 bases: TGTGCCAGCTCACCTCCTGACTCCCGGAAAGGGCAGTTCTTC. This chain connects TRBV18 to TRBJ2-1; the D is unclear. Between the trimmed V and J ends, which lost 3 bases and 12 bases, there was a span of 18 bases. The length of the CDR3 is 14 residues. The germline V gene has CDR1 KGHSH and CDR2 LQKENI.

This clonotype was counted many times. This chain uses TRBV9 with TRBJ1-2; TRBD1 matches at 9 bases. Germline values: CDR1 SGDLS, CDR2 YYNGEE. With 4 bases clipped from V and 8 bases from J, the junction kept 12 bases outside the gene matches. The CDR3 covers 15 residues. CDR3 sequence (DNA): TGTGCCAGCAGCACCGGGACAGGGACACAGGGCGGCTACACCTTC. Its translation: CASSTGTGTQGGYTF.

The table lists this clonotype with a few counts. The rearrangement joins TRBV6-1 to TRBJ2-5; the D gene is possibly TRBD1 (7 bases). The germline CDR1 and CDR2 sequences are MNHNS and SASEGT. The V end lost 7 bases, the J end lost 4 bases, and 16 bases lay between the germline ends. This CDR3 is built from 14 residues. As DNA, the CDR3 is TGTGCCAGCACCAGGGGGGCCGGTTTAGAGACCCAGTACTTC. Amino acids: CASTRGAGLETQYF.

This clonotype was seen repeatedly, ten times or more. The CDR3 spells CASSLAVTSGTGELFF. CDR3 DNA sequence: TGTGCCAGCAGCTTGGCCGTTACTTCGGGTACCGGGGAGCTGTTTTTT. The gene calls are TRBV5-5 and TRBJ2-2; unclear D gene. The CDR3 is made up of 16 amino acids. V lost 0 bases to trimming and J lost 5 bases, with 14 bases between them. Germline-derived CDR1 and CDR2 are SGHKS and YYEKEE (reference sequence). Variable domain in full (rest from reference TRBV5-5 and TRBJ2-2): DAGVTQSPTHLIKTRGQQVTLRCSPISGHKSVSWYQQVLGQGPQFIFQYYEKEERGRGNFPDRFSARQFPNYSSELNVNALLLGDSALYLCASSLAVTSGTGELFFGEGSRLTVL.

This clonotype has a count of ten or more. This rearrangement joins TRBV6-1 to TRBJ2-2; D unresolved. Germline assignment: CDR1 MNHNS and CDR2 SASEGT. The V end lost 1 base, the J end lost 7 bases, and 7 bases lay between the germline ends. The CDR3 covers 13 residues. The CDR3 sequence is CASSEVRNGELFF. In nucleotides, the CDR3 is TGTGCCAGCAGTGAAGTCCGGAACGGGGAGCTGTTTTTT.